These 18 T cell receptor beta chains originate from one sample sequenced in a study of sequential checkpoint blockade in melanoma. As to treatment: randomized to nivolumab then ipilimumab (arm A) or the reverse (arm B). Sequencing used immunoSEQ multiplex PCR; TCRdb keeps in-frame clones, though not all of them. This table has fewer than 25,000 clones, roughly 76% appearing once. Specimen: CD8+ T cells sorted from blood (inferred from file names), collected from a patient given nivolumab and ipilimumab in sequence. Every receptor here comes from a human donor with melanoma.

The V call is TRBV5-4, the J call TRBJ2-3; 8 bases match TRBD2. The CDR3 sequence is 17 residues long. The J segment lost 2 bases and the V segment lost 4 bases, leaving 12 bases of the junction unmatched. CDR1 is SGHNT and CDR2 is YYREEE in the germline V gene (reference sequence). The CDR3 DNA reads as TGTGCCAGCAGCGGTGAAGGACTAGCACTTCTCACAGATACGCAGTATTTT. Translation: CASSGEGLALLTDTQYF.

This chain connects TRBV29-1 to TRBJ1-1; no reliable D call. The V gene lost 4 bases and the J gene lost 0 bases, with 12 bases spanning the gap. CDR3 size: 14 residues. Germline lookup yields CDR1 SQVTM and CDR2 ANQGSEA. In DNA form, the CDR3 reads TGCAGCGTTGGTAGCAGCTCATTGAACACTGAAGCTTTCTTT. As protein: CSVGSSSLNTEAFF.

The chain is built from TRBV7-9 and TRBJ2-7; a weak D match, TRBD1 (5 bases). Germline CDR1 and CDR2: SEHNR and FQNEAQ (reference sequence). The CDR3 contains 14 residues. V lost 5 bases, J lost 0 bases, and 11 bases lay in between. The CDR3 bases are TGTGCCAGCAGCACCCAGACAGTCTCCTACGAGCAGTACTTC. Protein sequence: CASSTQTVSYEQYF.

The chain is built from TRBV6-4 and TRBJ2-3; 10 bases map to TRBD1. The CDR3 loop spans 14 amino acids. CDR1 is MRHNA and CDR2 is SNTAGT in the germline V gene. With 2 bases clipped from V and 4 bases from J, the junction kept 0 bases outside the gene matches. CDR3 sequence (DNA): TGTGCCAGCAGTGACGGGACAGGGGCAGATACGCAGTATTTT. Translating it yields CASSDGTGADTQYF.

This chain uses TRBV5-1 with TRBJ2-5; no definite D call. The J call may be incorrect, as the DNA end agrees better with TRBJ2-7. This CDR3 is built from 12 residues. Per germline, CDR1 SGHRS and CDR2 YFSETQ. CDR3: CASTNDFYEQYF. The CDR3 bases are TGCGCCAGCACGAATGATTTCTACGAGCAGTACTTC.

The V gene is TRBV4-1, the J gene TRBJ1-5, with a tentative D call TRBD1 (5 bases). CDR3 length equals 16 residues. CDR1 and CDR2 (germline): MGHRA, YSYEKL. V lost 0 bases, J lost 3 bases, and 12 bases lay in between. CDR3 in amino acids: CASSQDRDWVNQPQHF. CDR3 sequence (DNA): TGCGCCAGCAGCCAAGACCGGGACTGGGTCAATCAGCCCCAGCATTTT.

This clone was picked up a small number of times. The V gene is TRBV5-6, the J gene TRBJ1-4; 9 nucleotides match TRBD1. This CDR3 contains 14 residues. V shed 4 bases and J 7 bases; nucleotides not matched to a gene: 5. Germline CDR1 SGHDT, CDR2 YYEEEE. The CDR3 sequence: CASSTGGAVEKLFF. The CDR3 coding sequence is TGTGCCAGCAGCACAGGGGGCGCGGTTGAAAAACTGTTTTTT.

This clone was observed a few times. The J gene is TRBJ2-7, the V gene TRBV4-1; D is possibly TRBD1 (6 bases). The CDR3 extends over 17 amino acids. CDR1 is MGHRA and CDR2 is YSYEKL in the germline V gene. Trimming removed 4 bases at V and 0 bases at J, with 19 bases between. CDR3 bases: TGCGCCAGCAGCCTTCACCCGGGGACACTTAGCTCCTACGAGCAGTACTTC. This gives the protein CASSLHPGTLSSYEQYF.

The CDR3 sequence is CASSLGGSPYGYTF. The CDR3, as DNA: TGTGCCAGCAGCTTAGGGGGCAGCCCCTACGGCTACACCTTC. The genes are TRBV11-2 and TRBJ1-2, with TRBD1 as a possible D gene (5 bases). Germline CDR1 is SGHAT and CDR2 is FQNNGV. The CDR3 has 14 residues. The V end was cut by 1 base, the J end by 8 bases, with 14 bases between.

The rearrangement joins TRBV5-4 to TRBJ2-4, with 12 bases fitting TRBD2. The CDR3 has 17 amino acids. Germline V gene sequence: CDR1 SGHNT, CDR2 YYREEE (reference sequence). The V segment lost 3 bases and the J segment 3 bases; nucleotides outside the gene matches: 7. CDR3 sequence reads: CASSYGLAGLGKNIQYF. In DNA form, the CDR3 reads TGTGCCAGCAGCTACGGACTAGCGGGACTCGGCAAAAACATTCAGTACTTC.

This clone has only a few counts. Here the CDR3 DNA reads TGTGCCCGCGACGGGGTCGCCAAGACCCAGTACTTC. It yields the protein CARDGVAKTQYF. The chain couples TRBV30 to TRBJ2-5; tentatively, D is TRBD2 (5 bases). CDR1 and CDR2 from the germline V gene are GTSNPN and SVGIG (reference sequence). This CDR3 region has 12 residues. The V and J ends lost 8 bases and 6 bases respectively, with 16 bases between them.

This chain uses TRBV7-9 with TRBJ2-1; 8 bases are shared with TRBD1. V shed 5 bases and J 5 bases; nucleotides not matched to a gene: 8. The CDR3 consists of 15 residues. Per germline, CDR1 SEHNR and CDR2 FQNEAQ (reference sequence). The CDR3 bases are TGTGCCAGCAGCCCCCGGGACAGGCTCCACAATGAGCAGTTCTTC. Protein sequence: CASSPRDRLHNEQFF.

The chain is built from TRBV4-3 and TRBJ2-1; possible D gene TRBD2, 7 bases. The CDR3 is 14 amino acids. V lost 8 bases, J lost 11 bases, and 22 bases lay in between. Per germline, CDR1 LGHNA and CDR2 YSLEER. CDR3 bases: TGCGCCAGCGCGTACCGGGACTGGGGGGGCAAGCAGTTCTTC. This encodes CASAYRDWGGKQFF.

The V call is TRBV2, the J call TRBJ2-7; TRBD1 aligns across 8 bases. The germline V gene encodes CDR1 SNHLY and CDR2 FYNNEI. V gave up 8 bases and J gave up 6 bases; unmatched junction bases: 12. The CDR3 runs 14 residues. The CDR3 DNA reads TGTGCCAGCGATGCCGGGGGCAGGGGGCTCGAGCAGTACTTC. Translation: CASDAGGRGLEQYF.

CDR3 sequence (DNA): TGTGCCAGCAGTTATAACGAGCAGTACTTC. It translates to CASSYNEQYF. This chain connects TRBV27 to TRBJ2-7; no definite D call. Germline V lookup: CDR1 MNHEY, CDR2 SMNVEV (reference sequence). Trimming stripped 4 bases from V and 5 bases from J, with 3 bases between. This CDR3 is built from 10 residues.

In this sample, this clone turned up a few times. The V gene is TRBV7-9, the J gene TRBJ2-1; D unclear. With 5 bases removed from V and 10 bases from J, the gap between germline ends came to 9 bases. This CDR3 comprises 11 residues. CDR1 SEHNR and CDR2 FQNEAQ come from the germline V gene (reference sequence). The CDR3 spells CASSAEEEQFF. In DNA, the CDR3 is TGTGCCAGCAGCGCGGAAGAGGAGCAGTTCTTC.

This chain connects TRBV10-2 to TRBJ1-2, with D possibly TRBD1 on 5 matching bases. Germline CDR1 is WSHSY and CDR2 is SAAADI. V dropped 8 bases and J dropped 8 bases, with 15 bases sitting between them. The CDR3 contains 12 residues. CDR3 in amino acids: CASLQGAGGYTF. The DNA of the CDR3 is TGCGCCAGCTTGCAAGGGGCCGGGGGCTACACCTTC.

The chain uses TRBV5-3 and TRBJ1-5; a possible D gene is TRBD1 (6 bases). TRBV5-3 is an ORF; its function is uncertain. This CDR3 is 17 amino acids long. Trimming cost V 5 bases and J 0 bases, with 18 bases left between them. CDR3 nucleotide sequence: TGTGCCAGAAGGCAACGGACAGTGCGCTATAGCAATCAGCCCCAGCATTTT. Protein sequence: CARRQRTVRYSNQPQHF.